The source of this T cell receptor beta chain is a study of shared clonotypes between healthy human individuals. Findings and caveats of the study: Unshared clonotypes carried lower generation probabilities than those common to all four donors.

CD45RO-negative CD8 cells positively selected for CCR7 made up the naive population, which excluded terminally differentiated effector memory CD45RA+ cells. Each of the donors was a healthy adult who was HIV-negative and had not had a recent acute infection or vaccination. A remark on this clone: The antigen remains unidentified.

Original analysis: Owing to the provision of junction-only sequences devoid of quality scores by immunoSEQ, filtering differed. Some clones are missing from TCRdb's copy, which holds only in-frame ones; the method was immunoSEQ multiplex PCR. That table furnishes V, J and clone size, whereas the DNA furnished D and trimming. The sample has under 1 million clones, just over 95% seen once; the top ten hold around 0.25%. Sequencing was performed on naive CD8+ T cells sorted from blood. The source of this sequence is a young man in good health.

The DNA for the CDR3 is TGTGCCAGCAGCTTATATGCTTTGGGCGGGGAATACTACAATGAGCAGTTCTTC. It translates to CASSLYALGGEYYNEQFF. This sequence joins TRBV7-2 and TRBJ2-1; D may be TRBD2 (6 bases). With 2 bases removed from V and 3 bases from J, the gap between germline ends came to 20 bases. The CDR3 has 18 residues. CDR1 is SGHTA and CDR2 is FQGNSA in the germline V gene. The full variable domain, in which reference TRBV7-2 and TRBJ2-1 provide the parts outside the CDR3, is GAGVSQSPSNKVTEKGKDVELRCDPISGHTALYWYRQSLGQGLEFLIYFQGNSAPDKSGLPSDRFSAERTGGSVSTLTIQRTQQEDSAVYLCASSLYALGGEYYNEQFFGPGTRLTVL.